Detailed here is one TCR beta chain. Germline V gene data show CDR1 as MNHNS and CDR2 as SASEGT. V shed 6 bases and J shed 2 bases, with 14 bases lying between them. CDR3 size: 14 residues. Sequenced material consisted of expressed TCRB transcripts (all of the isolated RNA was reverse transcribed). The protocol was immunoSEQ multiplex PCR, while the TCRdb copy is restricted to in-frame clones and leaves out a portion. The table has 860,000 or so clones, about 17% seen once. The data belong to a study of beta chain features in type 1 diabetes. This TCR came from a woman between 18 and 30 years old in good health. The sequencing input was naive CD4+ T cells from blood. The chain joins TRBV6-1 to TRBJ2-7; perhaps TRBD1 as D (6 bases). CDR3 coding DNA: TGTGCCAGCAGCCGGACAGACTTCACCTACGAGCAGTACTTC. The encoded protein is CASSRTDFTYEQYF.